This TCR beta chain was sequenced during a study of blood T cell repertoires in COVID-19. Study-level information: T cells, B-cell-depleted T cells, or PBMCs supplied cDNA or gDNA.

Deletions cut 5 bases from V and 3 bases from J, with 20 bases between. This CDR3 is 17 amino acids long. Per germline, CDR1 SNHLY and CDR2 FYNNEI. Enrolment of Seattle patients took place during active infection, and they were followed longitudinally. Original analysis: How many nucleated cells were present was estimated from reference gene primer amplification. The repertoire was sequenced with immunoSEQ multiplex PCR; TCRdb's copy has only in-frame clones and lacks some. That table gives V, J and clone size, and the DNA gave D and trimming. The sample includes about 250,000 clones, 70% to 90% of them seen just once.

The rearrangement links TRBV2 to TRBJ1-5; a weak D match, TRBD1 (6 bases). The sequenced sample was peripheral blood. The TCR comes from a human donor with COVID-19, enrolled during active disease. The donor label of this sample is uncertain. The CDR3 bases are TGTGCCAGCAGTCCCTTCCGATCCGGGACACACAATCAGCCCCAGCATTTT. Its protein is CASSPFRSGTHNQPQHF.